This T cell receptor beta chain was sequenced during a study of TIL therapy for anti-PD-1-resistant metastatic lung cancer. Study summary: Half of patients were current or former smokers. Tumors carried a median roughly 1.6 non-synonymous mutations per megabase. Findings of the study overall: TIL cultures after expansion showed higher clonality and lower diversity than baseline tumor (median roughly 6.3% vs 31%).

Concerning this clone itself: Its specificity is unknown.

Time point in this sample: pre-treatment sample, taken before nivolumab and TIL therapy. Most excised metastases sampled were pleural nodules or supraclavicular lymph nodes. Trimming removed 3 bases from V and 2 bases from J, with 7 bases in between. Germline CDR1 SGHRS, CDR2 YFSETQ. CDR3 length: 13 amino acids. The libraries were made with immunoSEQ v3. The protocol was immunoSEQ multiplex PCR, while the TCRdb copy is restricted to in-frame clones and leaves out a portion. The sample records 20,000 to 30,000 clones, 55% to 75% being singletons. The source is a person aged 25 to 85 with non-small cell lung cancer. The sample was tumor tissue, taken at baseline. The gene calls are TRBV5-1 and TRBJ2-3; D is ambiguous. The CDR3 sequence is CASSSYFTDTQYF. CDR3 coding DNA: TGCGCCAGCAGCTCCTACTTCACAGATACGCAGTATTTT.